The 7 T cell receptor beta chains listed next were all sequenced from one sample in a study of a mutant IDH1 vaccine in newly diagnosed glioma. Assay: immunoSEQ multiplex PCR; the TCRdb copy retains only in-frame clones and omits some. Of 50,000 to 70,000 clones in the sample, under 90% were seen once. Their antigen targets remain unknown. Time point meaning: week 35, safety follow-up. Every single dose of the vaccine, 300 ug of mutant IDH1 20-mer peptide, came with topical imiquimod. Sequences were derived from PBMCs, sampled from a glioma patient whose treatment included an IDH1 peptide vaccine. Receptors originate from a man aged 30 to 39 with glioma.

The rearrangement links TRBV9 to TRBJ1-6, with D hard to call. Germline V CDR1 and CDR2: SGDLS, YYNGEE. V was clipped by 0 bases and J by 6 bases, with 7 bases between them. The CDR3 totals 14 residues. The CDR3 reads CASSVDLGNSPLHF. The DNA of the CDR3 is TGTGCCAGCAGCGTAGACTTGGGTAATTCACCCCTCCACTTT.

A few counts support this clone. The rearrangement links TRBV10-3 to TRBJ2-5; either TRBD1 or TRBD2 may supply D (5 bases each). The germline gives CDR1 ENHRY, CDR2 SYGVKD. V lost 1 base to trimming and J lost 5 bases, with 26 bases between them. The CDR3 sequence is 19 residues long. The CDR3 nucleotides are TGTGCCATCAGTGAGTTGGGACCCACAGTGGGGATCAAGACGGAGACCCAGTACTTC. It is translated as CAISELGPTVGIKTETQYF.

This sequence joins TRBV28 and TRBJ2-2, with D hard to call. V lost 0 bases, J lost 0 bases, and 5 bases lay in between. Germline V gene lookup returns CDR1 MDHEN and CDR2 SYDVKM. The CDR3 runs to 15 residues. CDR3 sequence reads: CASSLWGANTGELFF. The CDR3 DNA reads TGTGCCAGCAGTTTATGGGGTGCGAACACCGGGGAGCTGTTTTTT.

This chain connects TRBV7-9 to TRBJ2-7, with D possibly TRBD1 on 5 matching bases. CDR3 length: 14 amino acids. Germline V gives CDR1 SEHNR, CDR2 FQNEAQ (reference sequence). V shed 7 bases and J shed 4 bases, with 17 bases lying between them. CDR3 in amino acids: CASTPDSFEYEQYF. In DNA, the CDR3 is TGTGCCAGCACCCCCGACAGCTTTGAGTACGAGCAGTACTTC.

The V call is TRBV6-4, the J call TRBJ1-5, with a tentative D call TRBD1 (5 bases). This CDR3 region has 14 residues. CDR1 and CDR2 from the germline V gene are MRHNA and SNTAGT. Deletions cut 2 bases from V and 5 bases from J, with 10 bases between. The CDR3 sequence is CASSDVWGDQPQHF. In nucleotides, the CDR3 is TGTGCCAGCAGTGACGTTTGGGGGGATCAGCCCCAGCATTTT.

This chain uses TRBV27 with TRBJ2-7; D is perhaps TRBD2 (7 bases). This CDR3 comprises 18 residues. Trimming left V 3 bases short and J 2 bases short, with 23 bases between. Germline V lookup: CDR1 MNHEY, CDR2 SMNVEV (reference sequence). CDR3 sequence (DNA): TGTGCCAGCAGTTTCCGGAGGCCCGCGGGGGCGATTACCTACGAGCAGTACTTC. It encodes CASSFRRPAGAITYEQYF.

This chain uses TRBV29-1 with TRBJ1-2, with a possible D match to TRBD1 (5 bases). The V gene lost 6 bases and the J gene lost 4 bases, with 15 bases spanning the gap. CDR1 is SQVTM, CDR2 ANQGSEA, per germline. The CDR3 loop spans 13 amino acids. This chain's CDR3 is CSVWGGEGYGYTF. The CDR3 bases are TGCAGCGTCTGGGGCGGGGAGGGCTATGGCTACACCTTC. Drawing the rest from reference TRBV29-1 and TRBJ1-2, the complete variable domain is SAVISQKPSRDICQRGTSLTIQCQVDSQVTMMFWYRQQPGQSLTLIATANQGSEATYESGFVIDKFPISRPNLTFSTLTVSNMSPEDSSIYLCSVWGGEGYGYTFGSGTRLTVV.